The next 2 T cell receptor beta chains were all read from a single sample in a study of CD8+ T cells in alopecia areata. The authors extracted RNA and reverse transcribed it into cDNA as the sequencing template. TCRdb keeps only in-frame clones here, not all; method: immunoSEQ multiplex PCR. The sample contains 150,000 or so clones, around 47% of which appear only once. The sample comprised CD4+ T cells sorted from blood. The receptors were gathered from a human donor with alopecia areata.

The sample holds many counts of this clone. This chain connects TRBV18 to TRBJ2-3; 9 positions agree with TRBD1. The trim removed 3 bases at V and 2 bases at J, leaving 12 bases unmatched. From germline, CDR1 is KGHSH and CDR2 LQKENI. The CDR3 runs 18 residues. The CDR3 protein is CASSPRTGVGADTDTQYF. DNA for the CDR3: TGTGCCAGCTCACCGAGGACAGGGGTAGGGGCGGACACAGATACGCAGTATTTT.

This chain links TRBV28 with TRBJ2-7; D assignment may be TRBD1 or TRBD2 (7 bases each). CDR1 and CDR2 from the germline V gene are MDHEN and SYDVKM. The CDR3 has 15 residues. V was pared by 4 bases and J by 3 bases, with 16 bases between. The CDR3 spells CASSSESGGVYEQYF. CDR3 sequence (DNA): TGTGCCAGCAGTTCAGAGTCAGGGGGGGTCTACGAGCAGTACTTC.